This TCR beta chain was observed in a study of cytomegalovirus exposure and HLA in healthy donors. General study results and limits: Evidence from a later analysis indicated that most CMV-associated TCR beta chains looked HLA-restricted.

Notes on this clone: The target antigen is unknown. The junction does not match germline at one end; this may be a read error.

It was with 60 Vbeta and 13 Jbeta primers that the PCR ran. Sequenced by immunoSEQ multiplex PCR; TCRdb stores in-frame clones only, minus some. The data show more than 95,000 clones, 64% seen once. There are 13 residues in the CDR3. CDR1 is SSHAT and CDR2 is FNYEAQ in the germline V gene (reference sequence). The clonotype originates from a man in his sixties in good health and CMV-seronegative. The sample taken for sequencing was PBMCs. This rearrangement joins TRBV7-7 to TRBJ1-1, with D possibly TRBD1 on 5 matching bases. Written as DNA, the CDR3 is TGTGCTAGCAGCTCACAGGAGAACACTGAAGCTTTCTTT. Translating gives CASSSQENTEAFF.